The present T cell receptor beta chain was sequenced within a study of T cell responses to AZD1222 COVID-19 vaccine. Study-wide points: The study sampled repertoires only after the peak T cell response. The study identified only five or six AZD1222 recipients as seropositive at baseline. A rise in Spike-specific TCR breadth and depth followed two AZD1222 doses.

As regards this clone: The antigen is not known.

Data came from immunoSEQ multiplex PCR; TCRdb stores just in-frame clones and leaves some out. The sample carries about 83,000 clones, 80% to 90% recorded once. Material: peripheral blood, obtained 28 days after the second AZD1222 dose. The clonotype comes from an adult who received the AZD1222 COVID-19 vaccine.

The CDR3 loop is CASSVRTRGYEQYF. CDR3 bases: TGTGCCAGCAGCGTACGGACCAGGGGCTACGAGCAGTACTTC. The chain links TRBV28 to TRBJ2-7; possible D gene TRBD1, 6 bases. Trimming removed 6 bases at V and 3 bases at J, with 15 bases between. The CDR3 covers 14 residues. The germline V gene has CDR1 MDHEN and CDR2 SYDVKM.